These 26 T cell receptor beta chains came from one sample sequenced in a study of CD8+CD57+ T cells in acquired aplastic anemia. Investigators profiled TCR beta VDJ and CDR3 from genomic DNA template. In TCRdb, the reads were re-called with MiXCR into one record per CDR3 protein. The table lists roughly 420,000 distinct CDR3 sequences, 65% to 80% of them singletons, with 4% in the top ten. Sequencing used sorted CD4+, CD8+, or CD8+CD57+ T cells (not recorded which) from PBMCs. These receptors all come from a human donor in good health, serving as a control.

The CDR3 DNA reads as TGTGCCAGCAGTCATAGACCCGGGACAGATGGCTACACCTTC. Residues: CASSHRPGTDGYTF. The rearrangement uses TRBV7-2 and TRBJ1-2, with 7 bases fitting TRBD1. CDR1 is SGHTA, CDR2 FQGNSA, per germline. V lost 6 bases, J lost 6 bases, and 10 bases stayed unmatched. The CDR3 spans 14 residues.

The V call is TRBV2, the J call TRBJ1-6; D is unresolved. In germline, CDR1 is SNHLY, CDR2 FYNNEI. V lost 4 bases and J lost 13, with 20 bases in between. There are 15 residues in the CDR3. Here the CDR3 reads CASSAGSYSNQPLHF. The CDR3 DNA sequence: TGTGCCAGCAGTGCGGGGAGTTATAGCAATCAGCCCCTCCACTTT.

Comment on this clonotype: At one end, the junction sequence differs from germline, possibly due to a read error. CDR3 sequence: CASSDEPGTGELLF. CDR3 sequence (DNA): TGTGCCAGCAGTGACGAACCGGGGACCGGGGAGCTGCTTTTT. The chain joins TRBV6-1 to TRBJ2-2; either TRBD1 or TRBD2 may supply D (5 bases each). Germline CDR1 reads MNHNS; CDR2 reads SASEGT. The CDR3 is 14 amino acids.

CDR3 protein: CSAKDCSGGTSTDTQYF. DNA for the CDR3: TGCAGTGCTAAAGATTGCAGCGGGGGGACTAGCACAGATACGCAGTATTTT. The chain is built from TRBV20-1 and TRBJ2-3; TRBD2 matches at 9 bases. Germline-derived CDR1 and CDR2 are DFQATT and SNEGSKA (reference sequence). CDR3 size: 17 residues. V lost 4 bases and J lost 0; bases outside the gene matches: 11.

This clonotype has only one observation. The CDR3 spells CASGSTVHNSPLHF. DNA of the CDR3: TGCGCCAGTGGGTCCACAGTCCATAATTCACCCCTCCACTTT. This chain joins TRBV10-1 and TRBJ1-6; D not resolved. CDR3 length equals 14 residues. Per germline, CDR1 WNHNN and CDR2 SYGVQD (reference sequence). Trimming took 9 bases from V and 5 from J, leaving 14 bases between them.

This chain connects TRBV20-1 to TRBJ2-3; 8 nucleotides match TRBD2. The CDR3 extends over 15 amino acids. V shed 6 bases, J shed 5 bases, and the junction held 13 bases outside the gene matches. Germline-derived CDR1 and CDR2 are DFQATT and SNEGSKA (reference sequence). CDR3 amino acids: CSATTARGDEDTQYF. As DNA, the CDR3 is TGCAGTGCCACAACGGCGCGGGGGGATGAAGATACGCAGTATTTT.

On this clonotype: Mismatch with germline at one junction end may stem from a read error. The chain employs TRBV9 and TRBJ2-5, with a possible D match to TRBD2 (6 bases). The germline V gene encodes CDR1 SGDLS and CDR2 YYNGEE. The CDR3 totals 14 residues. CDR3 sequence (DNA): TGTGCCAGCAGCCTAGGACCGTGCGGGGCGAATACGCACTTC. As protein: CASSLGPCGANTHF.

Points on this clonotype: The junction differs from germline at one of its ends, possibly a read error. J is TRBJ1-1 and V is TRBV9, with D unclear. The V gene's germline CDR1 is SGDLS and CDR2 YYNGEE. The CDR3 spans 13 residues. DNA of the CDR3: TGTGCCAGCAGCGCCGGGAGTCACACCGAACAGTACTTT. It yields the protein CASSAGSHTEQYF.

The chain joins TRBV5-1 to TRBJ1-2; tentatively, D is TRBD1 (6 bases). From germline, CDR1 is SGHRS and CDR2 YFSETQ. Trimming removed 5 bases at V and 7 bases at J, with 15 bases between. The CDR3 is 13 amino acids. The CDR3 coding sequence is TGCGCCAGCAGTCGGGGGCGCCAGGGTGGCTACACCTTC. Its translation is CASSRGRQGGYTF.

This clonotype was recorded many times. V usage is TRBV15 and J usage is TRBJ1-2; 7 nucleotides agree with TRBD1. Germline V gene data show CDR1 as LNHNV and CDR2 as YYDKDF (reference sequence). V lost 1 base, J lost 8 bases, and 4 bases stayed unmatched. The CDR3 length is 13 residues. CDR3 DNA: TGTGCCACCAGCAGAGTAGGGGGCTACGGCTACACCTTC. It is translated as CATSRVGGYGYTF.

This sequence joins TRBV6-1 and TRBJ2-7; possibly TRBD2 for D (6 bases). Germline V gene lookup returns CDR1 MNHNS and CDR2 SASEGT. Trimming took 0 bases from V and 4 from J, leaving 7 bases between them. The CDR3 totals 13 residues. CDR3 loop: CASSEARGYEQYF. CDR3 DNA sequence: TGTGCCAGCAGTGAAGCCCGGGGGTACGAGCAGTACTTC.

This rearrangement joins TRBV7-4 to TRBJ2-1; D tentatively reads TRBD1 or TRBD2 (7 bases each). The CDR3 contains 14 residues. CDR1 and CDR2 (germline): SGHVT, SQSDAQ. V gave up 9 bases and J gave up 12 bases, with 24 bases separating them. CDR3 sequence (DNA): TGTGCCAGTGGCCCGGGGCAGGGGGGGACTGCGCAGTTCTTC. Its translation is CASGPGQGGTAQFF. The full variable domain, with the rest looked up from reference TRBV7-4 and TRBJ2-1, is GAGVSQSPRYKVAKRGRDVALRCDSISGHVTLYWYRQTLGQGSEVLTYSQSDAQRDKSGRPSGRFSAERPERSVSTLKIQRTEQGDSAVYLCASGPGQGGTAQFFGPGTRLTVL.

V and J are TRBV7-8 and TRBJ2-2, with 11 positions matching TRBD2. CDR1 is SGHVS and CDR2 is FQNEAQ in the germline V gene. The V and J ends lost 5 bases and 16 bases, in that order; junction bases with no gene match: 12. This CDR3 is 14 amino acids long. In nucleotides, the CDR3 is TGTGCCAGCAGCCTTAGCGGGGGGGCCGGGGGGCCGTTTTTT. Protein: CASSLSGGAGGPFF.

The chain links TRBV29-1 to TRBJ2-1; perhaps TRBD1 as D (6 bases). The germline V gene encodes CDR1 SQVTM and CDR2 ANQGSEA. This CDR3 has 14 amino acids. V lost 6 bases and J lost 3, with 15 bases in between. The CDR3 sequence is CSVGRQGLYNEQFF. The CDR3 DNA follows: TGCAGCGTGGGTAGGCAGGGGCTCTACAATGAGCAGTTCTTC.

A word on this clonotype: Since a much larger clone is just one base distant, this may be a read error. The chain combines TRBV20-1 with TRBJ1-4; TRBD1 aligns across 7 bases. The CDR3 totals 14 residues. Germline CDR1 reads DFQATT; CDR2 reads SNEGSKA (reference sequence). The CDR3 sequence is CSANQGTETERLFF. The CDR3 DNA reads as TGCAGTGCTAACCAGGGGACAGAGACTGAAAGACTGTTTTTT.

The rearrangement uses TRBV11-1 and TRBJ2-7, with 11 bases matching TRBD2. CDR3 length equals 16 residues. CDR1 and CDR2 from the germline V gene are SGHAT and FQDESV (reference sequence). The V and J ends lost 5 bases and 0 bases, in that order; junction bases with no gene match: 6. The DNA for the CDR3 is TGTGCCAGCAGCCCCTTAGCGGGGGGGATCTCCTACGAGCAGTACTTC. It codes for CASSPLAGGISYEQYF.

Turning to this clonotype: Mismatch with germline at one junction end may stem from a read error. The chain couples TRBV20-1 to TRBJ1-2; D remains ambiguous. There are 15 residues in the CDR3. The germline V gene has CDR1 DFQATT and CDR2 SNEGSKA (reference sequence). CDR3 loop: CSARGSEGLNYGYAF. In DNA, the CDR3 is TGCAGTGCTCGCGGATCCGAGGGCCTTAACTATGGCTACGCCTTC.

Worth noting for this clonotype: Without the conserved terminal phenylalanine or tryptophan, this CDR3 likely stems from a read error. The DNA is omitted, as the CDR3 cannot be located on it reliably, and the CDR3 follows TCRdb's listing. The chain couples TRBV7-9 to TRBJ1-5; TRBD1, the table's D call, was not compared with the DNA. Germline-derived CDR1 and CDR2 are SEHNR and FQNEAQ (reference sequence). With termini counted, the CDR3 has 13 amino acids. The CDR3 protein is CASSPRGTGGQPQ.

With respect to this clonotype: One end of the junction does not line up with germline, which may come from a read error. V usage is TRBV20-1 and J usage is TRBJ2-2; TRBD2 matches 7 bases. Germline V gene sequence: CDR1 DFQATT, CDR2 SNEGSKA (reference sequence). There are 14 residues in the CDR3. The CDR3 DNA reads as TGCAGTGCTAGCCGGGGGGAGGATGGCTGGGAGCTGTTTTTC. This translates into CSASRGEDGWELFF.

V gene TRBV5-1 combines with J gene TRBJ2-7, with D tentatively TRBD2 (5 bases). The V gene's germline CDR1 is SGHRS and CDR2 YFSETQ. V shed 3 bases and J shed 3 bases, with 16 bases lying between them. The CDR3 sequence is 15 residues long. CDR3 amino acids: CASSSVQTKNYEQYF. The DNA of the CDR3 is TGCGCCAGCAGCTCGGTGCAGACTAAAAACTACGAGCAGTACTTC. The whole variable domain, filled in from reference TRBV5-1 and TRBJ2-7, reads KAGVTQTPRYLIKTRGQQVTLSCSPISGHRSVSWYQQTPGQGLQFLFEYFSETQRNKGNFPGRFSGRQFSNSRSEMNVSTLELGDSALYLCASSSVQTKNYEQYFGPGTRLTVT.

Many counts were recorded for this clonotype. V gene TRBV29-1 combines with J gene TRBJ1-6; TRBD1 is a possible D gene (6 bases). The germline CDR1 and CDR2 sequences are SQVTM and ANQGSEA. The CDR3 extends over 13 amino acids. V was clipped by 7 bases and J by 2 bases, with 9 bases between them. The CDR3 loop reads CSARQAYNSPLHF. CDR3 in DNA: TGCAGCGCCAGACAGGCCTATAATTCACCCCTCCACTTT.

The V gene is TRBV5-5, the J gene TRBJ1-2; D not resolved. Germline values: CDR1 SGHKS, CDR2 YYEKEE (reference sequence). CDR3 length equals 14 residues. Trimming cost V 3 bases and J 2 bases, with 11 bases left between them. The CDR3, as DNA: TGTGCCAGCAGCTCCACACGAACCAACTATGGCTACACCTTC. Protein product: CASSSTRTNYGYTF.

The chain recombines TRBV29-1 with TRBJ1-1; weak D call: TRBD1 (6 bases). Trimming took 2 bases from V and 1 from J, leaving 14 bases between them. CDR3 size: 15 residues. Germline lookup yields CDR1 SQVTM and CDR2 ANQGSEA. The CDR3 nucleotides are TGCAGCGTTGAACGGCCAGGGGATTCGAACACTGAAGCTTTCTTT. This sequence encodes CSVERPGDSNTEAFF.

This clonotype was seen at least ten times. The chain links TRBV10-3 to TRBJ1-4; D gene uncertain. The CDR3 covers 13 residues. Germline V CDR1 and CDR2: ENHRY, SYGVKD. The ends were cut back, 6 bases at V and 8 bases at J, with 13 bases in the middle. This CDR3 is CAISRNGEEKLFF. Here the CDR3 DNA reads TGTGCCATCAGCCGAAACGGGGAGGAAAAACTGTTTTTT.

In regard to this clonotype: One end of the junction varies from germline; a read error may be responsible. CDR3 bases: TGTGCCATCAGGAGGACAAACAGCGAAAATTCACCCCTTCACTTT. It encodes CAIRRTNSENSPLHF. The chain has TRBV10-3 and TRBJ1-6; maybe TRBD1 (5 bases). CDR1 and CDR2 (germline): ENHRY, SYGVKD. This CDR3 is built from 15 residues.

This clonotype has a handful of counts. V usage is TRBV5-1 and J usage is TRBJ2-1; 8 bases line up with TRBD1. This CDR3 comprises 17 residues. Unmatched junction bases numbered 16, after V lost 4 bases and J lost 7 bases. In germline, CDR1 is SGHRS, CDR2 YFSETQ. CDR3: CASSPPSRGRLMNEQFF. In nucleotides, the CDR3 is TGCGCCAGCAGCCCCCCCTCCAGGGGGCGCCTTATGAATGAGCAGTTCTTC.